This T cell receptor (beta chain) comes out of a study of cytomegalovirus exposure and HLA in healthy donors. Study-level results: Relative to the 666-donor mean, N-insertions were reportedly fewer in an Asian-associated ancestry cluster in a later analysis.

V trimming: 1 base; J trimming: 6 bases; junction bases outside the gene matches: 4. Germline V CDR1 and CDR2: SGHRS, YFSETQ. The CDR3 has 15 residues. PCR involved 60 Vbeta and 13 Jbeta primers. Clones were read by immunoSEQ multiplex PCR, and TCRdb kept only the in-frame ones, dropping some. The sample yields about 130,000 clones, 75% to 85% seen once. Concerning this clone itself: Its target is unknown.

Sequencing used PBMCs. The TCR originated in a male donor in good health and CMV-seropositive. The chain couples TRBV5-1 to TRBJ2-1, with 10 bases lining up with TRBD2. The CDR3 nucleotides are TGCGCCAGCAGCTTGTCACTAGCGGGAAGCAATGAGCAGTTCTTC. It codes for CASSLSLAGSNEQFF.